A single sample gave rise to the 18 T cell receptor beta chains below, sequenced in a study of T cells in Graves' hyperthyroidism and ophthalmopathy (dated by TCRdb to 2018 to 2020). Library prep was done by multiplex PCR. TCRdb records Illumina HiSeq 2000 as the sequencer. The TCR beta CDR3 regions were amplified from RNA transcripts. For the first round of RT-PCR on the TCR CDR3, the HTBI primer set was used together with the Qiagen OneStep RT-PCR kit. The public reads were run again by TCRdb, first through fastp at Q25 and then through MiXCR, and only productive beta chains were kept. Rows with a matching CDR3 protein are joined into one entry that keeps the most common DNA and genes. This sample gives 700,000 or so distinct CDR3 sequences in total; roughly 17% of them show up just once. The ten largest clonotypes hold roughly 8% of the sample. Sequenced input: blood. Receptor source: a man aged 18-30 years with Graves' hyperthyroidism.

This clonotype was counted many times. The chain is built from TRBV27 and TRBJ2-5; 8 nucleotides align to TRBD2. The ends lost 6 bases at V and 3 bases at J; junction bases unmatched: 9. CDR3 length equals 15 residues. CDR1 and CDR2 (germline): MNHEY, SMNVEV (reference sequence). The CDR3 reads CASRDYTSGEETQYF. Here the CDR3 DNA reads TGTGCCAGCAGGGATTATACTAGCGGCGAAGAGACCCAGTACTTC.

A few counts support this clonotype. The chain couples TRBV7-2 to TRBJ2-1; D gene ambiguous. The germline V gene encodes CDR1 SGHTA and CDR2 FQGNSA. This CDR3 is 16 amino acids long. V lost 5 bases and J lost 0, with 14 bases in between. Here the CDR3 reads CASSRWGTSSYNEQFF. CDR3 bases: TGTGCCAGCAGCCGGTGGGGAACGAGCTCCTACAATGAGCAGTTCTTC.

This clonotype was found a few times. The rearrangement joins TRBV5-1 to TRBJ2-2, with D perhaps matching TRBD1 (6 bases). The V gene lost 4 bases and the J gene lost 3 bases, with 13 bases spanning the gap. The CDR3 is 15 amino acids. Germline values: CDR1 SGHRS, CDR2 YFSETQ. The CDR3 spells CASSNTGIDTGELFF. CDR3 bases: TGCGCCAGCAGCAACACAGGGATAGACACCGGGGAGCTGTTTTTT.

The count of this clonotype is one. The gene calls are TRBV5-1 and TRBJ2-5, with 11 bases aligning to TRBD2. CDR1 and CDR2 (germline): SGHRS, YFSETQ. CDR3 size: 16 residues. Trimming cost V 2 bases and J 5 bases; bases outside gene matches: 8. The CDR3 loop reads CASSFSGRATQETQYF. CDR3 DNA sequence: TGCGCCAGCAGCTTTAGCGGGAGGGCCACCCAGGAGACCCAGTACTTC.

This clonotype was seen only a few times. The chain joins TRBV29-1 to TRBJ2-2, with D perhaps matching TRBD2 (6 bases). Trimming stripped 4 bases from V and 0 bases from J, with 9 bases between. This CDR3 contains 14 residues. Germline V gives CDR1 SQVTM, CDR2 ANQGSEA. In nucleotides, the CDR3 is TGCAGCGTTGTCCCTAGCGCGAACACCGGGGAGCTGTTTTTT. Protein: CSVVPSANTGELFF.

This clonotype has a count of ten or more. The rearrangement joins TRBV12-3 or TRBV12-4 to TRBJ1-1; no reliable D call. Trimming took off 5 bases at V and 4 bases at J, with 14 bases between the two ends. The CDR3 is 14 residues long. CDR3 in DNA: TGTGCCAGCAGTGGATCCCCTTTGGGCACTGAAGCTTTCTTT. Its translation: CASSGSPLGTEAFF.

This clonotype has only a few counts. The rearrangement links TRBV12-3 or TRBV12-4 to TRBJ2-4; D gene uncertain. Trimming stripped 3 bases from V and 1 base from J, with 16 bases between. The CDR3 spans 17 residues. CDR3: CASSFSYGRIAKNIQYF. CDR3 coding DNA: TGTGCCAGCAGTTTCTCCTACGGCCGGATCGCCAAAAACATTCAGTACTTC.

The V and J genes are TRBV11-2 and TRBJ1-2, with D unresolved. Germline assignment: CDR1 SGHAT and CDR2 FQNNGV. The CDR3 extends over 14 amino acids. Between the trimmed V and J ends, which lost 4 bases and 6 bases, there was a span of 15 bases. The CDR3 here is CASSSAEGLDGYTF. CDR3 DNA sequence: TGTGCCAGCAGCTCCGCCGAGGGCCTCGATGGCTACACCTTC.

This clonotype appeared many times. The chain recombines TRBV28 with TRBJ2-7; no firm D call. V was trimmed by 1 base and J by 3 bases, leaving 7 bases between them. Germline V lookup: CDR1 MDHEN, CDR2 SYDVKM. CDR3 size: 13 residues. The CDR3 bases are TGTGCCAGCAGTTTATTACGCGACTACGAGCAGTACTTC. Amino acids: CASSLLRDYEQYF.

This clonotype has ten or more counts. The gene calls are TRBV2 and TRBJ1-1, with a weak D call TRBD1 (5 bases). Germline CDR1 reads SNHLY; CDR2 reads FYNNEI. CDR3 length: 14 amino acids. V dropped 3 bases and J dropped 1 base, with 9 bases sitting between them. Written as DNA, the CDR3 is TGTGCCAGCAGTGAGAGTGGGGGGAACACTGAAGCTTTCTTT. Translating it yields CASSESGGNTEAFF.

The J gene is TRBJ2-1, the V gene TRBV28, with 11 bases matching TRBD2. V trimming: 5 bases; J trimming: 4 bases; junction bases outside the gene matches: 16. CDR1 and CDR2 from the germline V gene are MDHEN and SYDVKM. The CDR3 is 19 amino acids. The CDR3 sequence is CASSKSPLPLAGGYNEQFF. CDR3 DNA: TGTGCCAGCAGTAAAAGTCCACTGCCCCTAGCGGGGGGATACAATGAGCAGTTCTTC.

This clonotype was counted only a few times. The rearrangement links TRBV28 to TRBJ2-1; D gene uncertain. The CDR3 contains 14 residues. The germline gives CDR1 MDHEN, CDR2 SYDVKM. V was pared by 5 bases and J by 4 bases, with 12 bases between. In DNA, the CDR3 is TGTGCCAGCAGTCACCCCGTTGTTTACAATGAGCAGTTCTTC. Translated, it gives CASSHPVVYNEQFF.

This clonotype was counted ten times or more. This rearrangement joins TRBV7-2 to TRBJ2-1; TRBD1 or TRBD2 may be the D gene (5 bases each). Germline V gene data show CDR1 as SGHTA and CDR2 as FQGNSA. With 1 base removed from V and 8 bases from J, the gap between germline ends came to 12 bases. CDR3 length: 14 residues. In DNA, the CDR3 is TGTGCCAGCAGCTTAGGGGGGAGTCGACATGAGCAGTTCTTC. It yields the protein CASSLGGSRHEQFF. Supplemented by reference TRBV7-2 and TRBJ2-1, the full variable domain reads GAGVSQSPSNKVTEKGKDVELRCDPISGHTALYWYRQSLGQGLEFLIYFQGNSAPDKSGLPSDRFSAERTGGSVSTLTIQRTQQEDSAVYLCASSLGGSRHEQFFGPGTRLTVL.

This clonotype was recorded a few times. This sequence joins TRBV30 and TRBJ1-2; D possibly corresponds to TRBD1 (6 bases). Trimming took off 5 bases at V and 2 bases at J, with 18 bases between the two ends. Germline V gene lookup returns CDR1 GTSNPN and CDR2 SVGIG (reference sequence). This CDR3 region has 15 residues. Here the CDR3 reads CAWGTRGQSNYGYTF. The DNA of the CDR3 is TGTGCCTGGGGCACCCGAGGACAGAGCAACTATGGCTACACCTTC. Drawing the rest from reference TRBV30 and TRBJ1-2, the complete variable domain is SQTIHQWPATLVQPVGSPLSLECTVEGTSNPNLYWYRQAAGRGLQLLFYSVGIGQISSEVPQNLSASRPQDRQFILSSKKLLLSDSGFYLCAWGTRGQSNYGYTFGSGTRLTVV.

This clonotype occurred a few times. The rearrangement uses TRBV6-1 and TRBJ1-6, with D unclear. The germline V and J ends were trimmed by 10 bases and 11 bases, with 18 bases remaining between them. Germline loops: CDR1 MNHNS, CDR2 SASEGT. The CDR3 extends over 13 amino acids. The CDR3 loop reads CATGPKLRPPLHF. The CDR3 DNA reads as TGTGCCACCGGACCGAAACTAAGGCCACCCCTCCACTTT.

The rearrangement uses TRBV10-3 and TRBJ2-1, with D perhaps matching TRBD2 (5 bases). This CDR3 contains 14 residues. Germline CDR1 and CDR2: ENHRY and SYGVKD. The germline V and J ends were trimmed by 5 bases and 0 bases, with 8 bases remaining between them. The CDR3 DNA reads TGTGCCATCAGTCGTAGCGACTCCTACAATGAGCAGTTCTTC. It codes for CAISRSDSYNEQFF.

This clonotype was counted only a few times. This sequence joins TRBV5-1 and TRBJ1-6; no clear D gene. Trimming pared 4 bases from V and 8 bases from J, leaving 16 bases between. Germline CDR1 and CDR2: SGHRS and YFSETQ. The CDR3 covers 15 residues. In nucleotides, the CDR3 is TGCGCCAGCAGCGCCCGTCCATCTCTTGATTCACCCCTCCACTTT. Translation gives CASSARPSLDSPLHF.

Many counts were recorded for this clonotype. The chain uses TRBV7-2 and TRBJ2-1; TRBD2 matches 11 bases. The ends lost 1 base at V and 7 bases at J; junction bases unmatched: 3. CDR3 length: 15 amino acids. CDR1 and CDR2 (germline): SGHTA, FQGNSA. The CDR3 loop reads CASSLDSGRVNEQFF. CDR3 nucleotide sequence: TGTGCCAGCAGCTTAGATAGCGGGAGGGTTAATGAGCAGTTCTTC.